This entry concerns a single T cell receptor beta chain. V lost 0 bases and J lost 2, with 10 bases in between. The CDR3 has 14 amino acids. In germline, CDR1 is SQVTM, CDR2 ANQGSEA. In the original processing: Scientists estimated how many nucleated cells there were by amplifying reference gene primers. Assay used: immunoSEQ multiplex PCR; TCRdb lists only in-frame clones, some missing. The DNA gave D and trimming, while V, J and clone size come from that table. Counted here are fewer than 400,000 clones, 70% to 90% occurring once; the ten biggest clones make up less than 2.5%. The sample originates from a study of blood T cell repertoires in COVID-19. Study-level information: Specimens from acute and convalescent COVID-19 originated in the United States, Italy and Spain. T cells, B-cell-depleted T cells, or PBMCs provided the cDNA or gDNA that served as material.

Recovery meant two consecutive negative NP/OP PCR tests, professional clearance, or resolved symptoms. This chain uses TRBV29-1 with TRBJ1-2; D is unclear. The clonotype originates from a man aged 25-45 years who had recovered from COVID-19. Sequencing input: PBMCs or T cells enriched from blood (not recorded which). The CDR3 protein is CSVEDRGTNYGYTF. The CDR3, as DNA: TGCAGCGTTGAAGATCGCGGCACCAACTATGGCTACACCTTC.